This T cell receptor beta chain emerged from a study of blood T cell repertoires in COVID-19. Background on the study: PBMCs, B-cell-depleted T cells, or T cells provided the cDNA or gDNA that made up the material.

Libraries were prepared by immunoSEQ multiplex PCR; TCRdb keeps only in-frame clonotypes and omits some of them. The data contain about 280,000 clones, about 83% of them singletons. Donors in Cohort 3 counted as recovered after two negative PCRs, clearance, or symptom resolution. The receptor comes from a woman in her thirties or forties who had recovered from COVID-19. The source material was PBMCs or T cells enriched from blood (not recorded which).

CDR3 in amino acids: CASRAGTGASYEQYF. The CDR3 coding sequence is TGTGCCAGCAGAGCCGGGACAGGTGCATCCTACGAGCAGTACTTC. J is TRBJ2-7 and V is TRBV6-5, with TRBD1 matching over 8 bases. The V gene's germline CDR1 is MNHEY and CDR2 SVGAGI. The CDR3 is 15 amino acids. V was clipped by 6 bases and J by 1 base; unmatched bases: 8.